Presented here are 25 T cell receptor beta chains from one specimen sequenced in a study of CXCR4 blockade with PD-1 therapy in pancreatic cancer. The data were produced by immunoSEQ multiplex PCR, yet TCRdb's version contains in-frame clones alone and is incomplete. The table has about 17,000 clones, over 60% seen once. Sequenced sample: tumor tissue. These receptors originate from a human donor with pancreatic ductal adenocarcinoma.

V and J are TRBV6-9 and TRBJ2-6; tentatively, D is TRBD1 (6 bases). V was cut by 5 bases and J by 0 bases, with 20 bases left in between. CDR1 is MNHGY, CDR2 SVAAGI, per germline. The length of the CDR3 is 19 residues. Written as DNA, the CDR3 is TGTGCCAGCAGTCTAGCCGTCCGGGACACTTCCTCTGGGGCCAACGTCCTGACTTTC. This translates into CASSLAVRDTSSGANVLTF.

This clone came up a few times. V usage is TRBV29-1 and J usage is TRBJ2-1; D unresolved. Trimming took 5 bases from V and 7 from J, leaving 12 bases between them. The germline V gene has CDR1 SQVTM and CDR2 ANQGSEA. This CDR3 is built from 12 residues. The CDR3 protein is CSVQWLLNEQFF. The CDR3 DNA follows: TGCAGCGTTCAGTGGCTTTTAAATGAGCAGTTCTTC.

This clone has at least ten counts. The V and J genes are TRBV11-3 and TRBJ1-5, with 8 bases matching TRBD1. CDR1 is SGHNT, CDR2 YENEEA, per germline. After removal of 4 bases from V and 5 bases from J, the junction contained 7 bases not matched to a gene. CDR3 length: 15 amino acids. CDR3 region: CASSSTGAGDQPQHF. The CDR3 DNA reads TGTGCCAGCAGCTCGACAGGGGCCGGAGATCAGCCCCAGCATTTT. Together with reference TRBV11-3 and TRBJ1-5, the CDR3 gives the full variable domain: EAGVVQSPRYKIIEKKQPVAFWCNPISGHNTLYWYLQNLGQGPELLIRYENEEAVDDSQLPKDRFSAERLKGVDSTLKIQPAELGDSAVYLCASSSTGAGDQPQHFGDGTRLSIL.

This chain joins TRBV19 and TRBJ2-7; 8 nucleotides match TRBD1. CDR3 size: 16 residues. CDR1 and CDR2 from the germline V gene are LNHDA and SQIVND (reference sequence). Unmatched junction bases numbered 11, after V lost 2 bases and J lost 5 bases. The CDR3 region has the DNA TGTGCCAGTAGTATATTCGGATCAGGGGGCCTCAACGAGCAGTACTTC. This gives the protein CASSIFGSGGLNEQYF. Full variable domain (outside the CDR3, taken from reference TRBV19 and TRBJ2-7): DGGITQSPKYLFRKEGQNVTLSCEQNLNHDAMYWYRQDPGQGLRLIYYSQIVNDFQKGDIAEGYSVSREKKESFPLTVTSAQKNPTAFYLCASSIFGSGGLNEQYFGPGTRLTVT.

This chain uses TRBV30 with TRBJ2-1; tentatively, D is TRBD1 (6 bases). Germline CDR1 GTSNPN, CDR2 SVGIG (reference sequence). The ends were cut back, 0 bases at V and 9 bases at J, with 9 bases in the middle. This CDR3 contains 12 residues. CDR3 sequence: CAWSVGGGEQFF. In DNA form, the CDR3 reads TGTGCCTGGAGTGTAGGGGGTGGTGAGCAGTTCTTC.

This clone is categorized as medium-sized. The chain is built from TRBV11-3 and TRBJ2-7; possible D gene TRBD1, 5 bases. The germline gives CDR1 SGHNT, CDR2 YENEEA. The CDR3 covers 15 residues. Trimming stripped 3 bases from V and 4 bases from J, with 16 bases between. DNA for the CDR3: TGTGCCAGCAGCTTTGGGGTAGGGGAAGGGTACGAGCAGTACTTC. This gives the protein CASSFGVGEGYEQYF.

This chain joins TRBV19 and TRBJ2-7; D possibly corresponds to TRBD2 (5 bases). The CDR3 contains 12 residues. Per the germline V gene, CDR1 is LNHDA and CDR2 is SQIVND (reference sequence). V was trimmed by 10 bases and J by 2 bases, leaving 12 bases between them. CDR3 in DNA: TGTGCCACCACAAGGACTCCCTACGAGCAGTACTTC. Translation gives CATTRTPYEQYF.

The chain carries TRBV10-3 and TRBJ2-1; TRBD1 might be the D (6 bases). Deletions cut 2 bases from V and 7 bases from J, with 15 bases between. Germline lookup yields CDR1 ENHRY and CDR2 SYGVKD. The CDR3 has 15 amino acids. This CDR3 reads CAISETRTERNEQFF. The CDR3, as DNA: TGTGCCATCAGTGAGACCAGGACAGAGAGGAATGAGCAGTTCTTC.

This clone appeared once. The J gene is TRBJ1-3, the V gene TRBV23-1, with 7 positions matching TRBD1. TRBV23-1 is recorded as an ORF, its role being uncertain. J lost 2 bases, V lost 6 bases, and 10 bases had no gene match. The CDR3 extends over 16 amino acids. The CDR3 DNA sequence: TGCGCCAGCAGCCACGAGGGACAGTCGCCTGGAAACACCATATATTTT. It encodes CASSHEGQSPGNTIYF.

The CDR3 protein is CAWSQPGQYNSPLHF. The CDR3 nucleotides read TGTGCCTGGAGTCAACCGGGACAGTATAATTCACCCCTCCACTTT. The V call is TRBV30, the J call TRBJ1-6; 7 bases are shared with TRBD1. The CDR3 is 15 amino acids. The V gene end was trimmed by 2 bases and the J gene end by 4 bases; junction bases not matched to a gene: 5. Germline V gene lookup returns CDR1 GTSNPN and CDR2 SVGIG (reference sequence). Full variable domain (outside the CDR3, taken from reference TRBV30 and TRBJ1-6): SQTIHQWPATLVQPVGSPLSLECTVEGTSNPNLYWYRQAAGRGLQLLFYSVGIGQISSEVPQNLSASRPQDRQFILSSKKLLLSDSGFYLCAWSQPGQYNSPLHFGNGTRLTVT.

The chain joins TRBV29-1 to TRBJ2-3; D gene ambiguous. Deletions cut 1 base from V and 2 bases from J, with 7 bases between. The CDR3 totals 13 residues. Germline lookup yields CDR1 SQVTM and CDR2 ANQGSEA. CDR3 nucleotides: TGCAGCGTTGAAGGCCTTACCACAGATACGCAGTATTTT. It codes for CSVEGLTTDTQYF.

This sequence joins TRBV5-1 and TRBJ2-3; the D gene is possibly TRBD1 (6 bases). The CDR3 has 15 residues. With 0 bases removed from V and 0 bases from J, the gap between germline ends came to 8 bases. Per germline, CDR1 SGHRS and CDR2 YFSETQ. CDR3 sequence: CASSLDRASTDTQYF. The CDR3 DNA follows: TGCGCCAGCAGCTTGGACAGGGCTAGCACAGATACGCAGTATTTT.

The chain has TRBV11-3 and TRBJ2-3; the D gene is possibly TRBD2 (5 bases). The germline gives CDR1 SGHNT, CDR2 YENEEA. Trimming cost V 0 bases and J 1 base, with 8 bases left between them. The CDR3 is 15 amino acids. Written as DNA, the CDR3 is TGTGCCAGCAGCTTAGAGACCGGGGGCACAGATACGCAGTATTTT. This translates into CASSLETGGTDTQYF. Full variable domain (rest looked up from reference TRBV11-3 and TRBJ2-3): EAGVVQSPRYKIIEKKQPVAFWCNPISGHNTLYWYLQNLGQGPELLIRYENEEAVDDSQLPKDRFSAERLKGVDSTLKIQPAELGDSAVYLCASSLETGGTDTQYFGPGTRLTVL.

The J gene is TRBJ2-1, the V gene TRBV18; maybe TRBD1 (5 bases). Germline V gene sequence: CDR1 KGHSH, CDR2 LQKENI. Trimming cost V 3 bases and J 7 bases, with 7 bases left between them. This CDR3 is built from 12 residues. The CDR3 region has the DNA TGTGCCAGCTCACCGGGGCAAAATGAGCAGTTCTTC. It yields the protein CASSPGQNEQFF.

The chain is built from TRBV23-1 and TRBJ2-7; D call uncertain. TRBV23-1 is an open reading frame, and its role is uncertain. The V and J ends lost 6 bases and 5 bases respectively, with 14 bases between them. The CDR3 contains 13 residues. The CDR3 sequence is CASSFPTDHEQYF. The CDR3, as DNA: TGCGCCAGCAGCTTCCCCACCGACCACGAGCAGTACTTC.

The chain has TRBV9 and TRBJ2-3, with D perhaps matching TRBD1 or TRBD2 (6 bases each). The length of the CDR3 is 15 residues. V shed 5 bases and J shed 4 bases, with 17 bases lying between them. Germline lookup yields CDR1 SGDLS and CDR2 YYNGEE. As DNA, the CDR3 is TGTGCCAGCAGTGAACTCGGGGGCGCCGCAGATACGCAGTATTTT. This translates into CASSELGGAADTQYF.

The chain couples TRBV14 to TRBJ1-2; no clear D. The CDR3 runs to 15 residues. CDR1 is SGHDN and CDR2 is FVKESK in the germline V gene. V was cut by 4 bases and J by 4 bases, with 16 bases left in between. CDR3 amino acids: CASSPDYRTVYGYTF. Written as DNA, the CDR3 is TGTGCCAGCAGCCCTGACTATCGGACCGTCTATGGCTACACCTTC. Full variable domain (outside the CDR3, taken from reference TRBV14 and TRBJ1-2): EAGVTQFPSHSVIEKGQTVTLRCDPISGHDNLYWYRRVMGKEIKFLLHFVKESKQDESGMPNNRFLAERTGGTYSTLKVQPAELEDSGVYFCASSPDYRTVYGYTFGSGTRLTVV.

Notes on this clone: One end of the junction fails to match germline, which may point to a read error. The chain recombines TRBV19 with TRBJ2-5; D not certain. Germline CDR1 reads LNHDA; CDR2 reads SQIVND (reference sequence). The CDR3 loop spans 12 amino acids. The CDR3 is CASSIEEETQYF. The CDR3 bases are TGTGCCAGTAGTATAGAAGAAGAAACCCAATACTTC.

This chain links TRBV15 with TRBJ2-3; 12 bases map to TRBD2. The junction had 9 bases not matched to a gene; V was cut back by 0 bases and J by 2 bases. Germline V lookup: CDR1 LNHNV, CDR2 YYDKDF (reference sequence). This CDR3 is built from 19 residues. The CDR3 region is CATSRDKGTSGLITDTQYF. The CDR3 nucleotides read TGTGCCACCAGCAGAGATAAGGGGACTAGCGGGCTTATCACAGATACGCAGTATTTT. The full variable domain, completed using reference TRBV15 and TRBJ2-3, is DAMVIQNPRYQVTQFGKPVTLSCSQTLNHNVMYWYQQKSSQAPKLLFHYYDKDFNNEADTPDNFQSRRPNTSFCFLDIRSPGLGDTAMYLCATSRDKGTSGLITDTQYFGPGTRLTVL.

The chain employs TRBV18 and TRBJ2-7, with 10 bases fitting TRBD1. Looked up from germline, CDR1 is KGHSH and CDR2 is LQKENI. After removal of 5 bases from V and 3 bases from J, the junction contained 1 base not matched to a gene. The CDR3 is made up of 13 amino acids. DNA of the CDR3: TGTGCCAGCTCAGGGGACAGGGGCTACGAGCAGTACTTC. This encodes CASSGDRGYEQYF. The full variable domain, its missing parts supplied by reference TRBV18 and TRBJ2-7, is NAGVMQNPRHLVRRRGQEARLRCSPMKGHSHVYWYRQLPEEGLKFMVYLQKENIIDESGMPKERFSAEFPKEGPSILRIQQVVRGDSAAYFCASSGDRGYEQYFGPGTRLTVT.

The chain uses TRBV19 and TRBJ2-3; TRBD1 matches 11 bases. With 3 bases clipped from V and 4 bases from J, the junction kept 3 bases outside the gene matches. Germline CDR1 LNHDA, CDR2 SQIVND (reference sequence). The CDR3 is made up of 15 amino acids. CDR3 amino acids: CASSIRTGGPDTQYF. The CDR3 DNA is TGTGCCAGTAGTATCCGGACAGGGGGCCCAGATACGCAGTATTTT.

The gene calls are TRBV29-1 and TRBJ1-4, with 9 bases that match TRBD1. This CDR3 spans 13 amino acids. The germline V gene has CDR1 SQVTM and CDR2 ANQGSEA. The trim removed 6 bases at V and 5 bases at J, leaving 4 bases unmatched. The CDR3 DNA reads as TGCAGCGTACTGACAGGGGGAAATGAAAAACTGTTTTTT. Translating it yields CSVLTGGNEKLFF.

J is TRBJ2-7 and V is TRBV5-1; TRBD2 aligns across 14 bases. The CDR3 length is 16 residues. CDR1 is SGHRS and CDR2 is YFSETQ in the germline V gene. The J segment lost 6 bases and the V segment lost 0 bases, leaving 5 bases of the junction unmatched. The CDR3 here is CASSLDVGLAGAEQYF. The CDR3, as DNA: TGCGCCAGCAGCTTGGACGTGGGACTAGCGGGAGCCGAGCAGTACTTC.

The V gene is TRBV28, the J gene TRBJ2-3; D gene uncertain. Between the trimmed V and J ends, which lost 1 base and 2 bases, there was a span of 10 bases. Germline V gene lookup returns CDR1 MDHEN and CDR2 SYDVKM. The CDR3 runs to 15 residues. The CDR3 loop is CASSLSDSITDTQYF. CDR3 bases: TGTGCCAGCAGTTTATCTGACTCAATCACAGATACGCAGTATTTT.

The genes are TRBV28 and TRBJ2-5; D is unclear. Germline CDR1 and CDR2: MDHEN and SYDVKM. The V and J ends lost 5 bases and 5 bases respectively, with 15 bases between them. CDR3 length equals 14 residues. In DNA, the CDR3 is TGTGCCAGCAGTCCGACTGGGCTCCGGGAGACCCAGTACTTC. As protein: CASSPTGLRETQYF.